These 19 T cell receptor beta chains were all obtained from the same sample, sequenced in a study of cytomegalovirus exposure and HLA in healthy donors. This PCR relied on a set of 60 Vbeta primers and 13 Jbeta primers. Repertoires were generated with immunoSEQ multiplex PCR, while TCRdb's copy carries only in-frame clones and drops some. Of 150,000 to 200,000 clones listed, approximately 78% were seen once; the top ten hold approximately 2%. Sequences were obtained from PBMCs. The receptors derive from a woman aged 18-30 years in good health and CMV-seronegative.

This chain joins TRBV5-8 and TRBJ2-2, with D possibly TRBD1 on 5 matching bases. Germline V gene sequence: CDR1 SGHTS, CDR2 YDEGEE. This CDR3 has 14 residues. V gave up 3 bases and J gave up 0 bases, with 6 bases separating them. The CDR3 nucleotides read TGTGCCAGCAGCTGGACACCGAACACCGGGGAGCTGTTTTTT. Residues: CASSWTPNTGELFF.

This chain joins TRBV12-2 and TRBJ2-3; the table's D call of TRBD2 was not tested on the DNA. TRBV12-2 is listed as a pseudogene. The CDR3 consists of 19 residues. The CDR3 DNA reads TGTGCAAGTCGCTTAGAACCCCCGGAAGGGACTAGCGAGATCGATACGCAGTATTTT. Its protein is CASRLEPPEGTSEIDTQYF.

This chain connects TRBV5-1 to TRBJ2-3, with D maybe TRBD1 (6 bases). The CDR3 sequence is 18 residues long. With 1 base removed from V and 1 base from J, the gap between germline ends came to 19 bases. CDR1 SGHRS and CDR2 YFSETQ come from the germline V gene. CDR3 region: CASSLKSIGQRGTDTQYF. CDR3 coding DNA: TGCGCCAGCAGCTTGAAGTCTATAGGACAGAGGGGCACAGATACGCAGTATTTT.

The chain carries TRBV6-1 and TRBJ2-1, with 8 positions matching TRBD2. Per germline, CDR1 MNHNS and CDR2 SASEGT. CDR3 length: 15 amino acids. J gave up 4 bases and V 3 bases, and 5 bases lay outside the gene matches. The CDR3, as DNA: TGTGCCAGCAGTGATTCGGCGGGAGGTTACAATGAGCAGTTCTTC. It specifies CASSDSAGGYNEQFF.

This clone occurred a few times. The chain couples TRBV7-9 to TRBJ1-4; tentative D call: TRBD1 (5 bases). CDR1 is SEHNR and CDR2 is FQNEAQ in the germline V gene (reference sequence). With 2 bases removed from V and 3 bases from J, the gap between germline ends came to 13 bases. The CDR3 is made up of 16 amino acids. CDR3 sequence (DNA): TGTGCCAGCAGCTTATCTCTCAGGGCTGCTAATGAAAAACTGTTTTTT. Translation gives CASSLSLRAANEKLFF.

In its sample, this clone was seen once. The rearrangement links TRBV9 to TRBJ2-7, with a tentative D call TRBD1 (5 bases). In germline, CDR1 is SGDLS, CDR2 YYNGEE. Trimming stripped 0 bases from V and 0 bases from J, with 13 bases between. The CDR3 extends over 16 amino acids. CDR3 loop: CASSVGGGDSSYEQYF. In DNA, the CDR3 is TGTGCCAGCAGCGTAGGGGGTGGTGACAGCTCCTACGAGCAGTACTTC.

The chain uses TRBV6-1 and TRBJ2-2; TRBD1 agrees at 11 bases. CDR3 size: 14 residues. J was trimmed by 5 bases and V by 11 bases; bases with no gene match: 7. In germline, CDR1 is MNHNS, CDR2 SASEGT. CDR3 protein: CACRGTGGTGELFF. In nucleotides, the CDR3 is TGTGCCTGCCGAGGGACAGGGGGGACCGGGGAGCTGTTTTTT.

The CDR3 nucleotides are TGTGCCAGCAGCTTGCCCGGGGACGAGCAGTACTTC. Translation gives CASSLPGDEQYF. The chain links TRBV5-4 to TRBJ2-7, with D tentatively TRBD2 (5 bases). CDR3 length: 12 residues. In germline, CDR1 is SGHNT, CDR2 YYREEE (reference sequence). Trimming took off 1 base at V and 5 bases at J, with 7 bases between the two ends. Full variable domain (missing parts from reference TRBV5-4 and TRBJ2-7): ETGVTQSPTHLIKTRGQQVTLRCSSQSGHNTVSWYQQALGQGPQFIFQYYREEENGRGNFPPRFSGLQFPNYSSELNVNALELDDSALYLCASSLPGDEQYFGPGTRLTVT.

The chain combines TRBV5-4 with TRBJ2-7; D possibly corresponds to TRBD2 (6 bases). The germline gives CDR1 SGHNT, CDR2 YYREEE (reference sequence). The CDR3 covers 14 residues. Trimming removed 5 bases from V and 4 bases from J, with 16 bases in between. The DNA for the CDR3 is TGTGCCAGCAGTTCTTTGCGGGACGCTTACGAGCAGTACTTC. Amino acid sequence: CASSSLRDAYEQYF.

In nucleotides, the CDR3 is TGTGCCAGCAGGATGCTCACTAGCGGCGTACAAGAGACCCAGTACTTC. It yields the protein CASRMLTSGVQETQYF. This sequence joins TRBV27 and TRBJ2-5; TRBD2 agrees at 8 bases. V dropped 6 bases and J dropped 2; count of bases not matched to a gene: 11. Germline CDR1 is MNHEY and CDR2 is SMNVEV (reference sequence). This CDR3 contains 16 residues.

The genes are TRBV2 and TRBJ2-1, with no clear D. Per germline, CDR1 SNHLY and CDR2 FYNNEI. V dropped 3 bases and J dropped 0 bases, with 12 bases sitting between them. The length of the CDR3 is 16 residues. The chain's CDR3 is CASSERAPSSYNEQFF. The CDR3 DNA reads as TGTGCCAGCAGTGAGAGAGCGCCGAGCTCCTACAATGAGCAGTTCTTC.

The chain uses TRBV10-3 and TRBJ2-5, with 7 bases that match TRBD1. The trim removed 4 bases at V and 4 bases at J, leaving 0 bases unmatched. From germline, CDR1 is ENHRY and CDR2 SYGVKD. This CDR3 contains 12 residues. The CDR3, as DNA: TGTGCCATCAGTGGACAGGGAGAGACCCAGTACTTC. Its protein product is CAISGQGETQYF.

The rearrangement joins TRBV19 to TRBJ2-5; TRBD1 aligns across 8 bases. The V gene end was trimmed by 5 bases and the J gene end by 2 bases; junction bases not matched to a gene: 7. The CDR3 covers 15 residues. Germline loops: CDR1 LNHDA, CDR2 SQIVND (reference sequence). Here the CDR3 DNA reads TGTGCCAGTAGTCACCGGACAGGGTGGCAAGAGACCCAGTACTTC. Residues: CASSHRTGWQETQYF.

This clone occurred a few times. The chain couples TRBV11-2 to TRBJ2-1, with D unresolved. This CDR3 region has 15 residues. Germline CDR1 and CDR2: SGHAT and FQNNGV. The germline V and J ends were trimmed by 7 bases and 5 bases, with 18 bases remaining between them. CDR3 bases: TGTGCCAGCACCTGGTACGGAGTGAGTGACAATGAGCAGTTCTTC. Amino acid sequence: CASTWYGVSDNEQFF.

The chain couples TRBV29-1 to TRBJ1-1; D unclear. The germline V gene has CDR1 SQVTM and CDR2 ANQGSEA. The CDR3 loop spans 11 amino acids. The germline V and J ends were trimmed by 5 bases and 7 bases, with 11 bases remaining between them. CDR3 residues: CSVRWAIEAFF. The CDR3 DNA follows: TGCAGCGTTAGATGGGCCATTGAAGCTTTCTTT.

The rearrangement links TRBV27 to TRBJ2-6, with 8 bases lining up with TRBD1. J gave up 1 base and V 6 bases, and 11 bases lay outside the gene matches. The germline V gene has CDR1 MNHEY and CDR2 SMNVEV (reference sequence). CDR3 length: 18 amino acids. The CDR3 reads CASRSWGTGDSGANVLTF. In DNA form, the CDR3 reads TGTGCCAGCAGATCCTGGGGGACAGGTGATTCTGGGGCCAACGTCCTGACTTTC.

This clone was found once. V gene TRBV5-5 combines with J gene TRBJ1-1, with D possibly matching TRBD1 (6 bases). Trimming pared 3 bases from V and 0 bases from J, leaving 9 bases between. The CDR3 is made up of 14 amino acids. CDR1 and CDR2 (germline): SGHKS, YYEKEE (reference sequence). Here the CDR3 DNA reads TGTGCCAGCAGCTGGGACAACTTGAACACTGAAGCTTTCTTT. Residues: CASSWDNLNTEAFF.

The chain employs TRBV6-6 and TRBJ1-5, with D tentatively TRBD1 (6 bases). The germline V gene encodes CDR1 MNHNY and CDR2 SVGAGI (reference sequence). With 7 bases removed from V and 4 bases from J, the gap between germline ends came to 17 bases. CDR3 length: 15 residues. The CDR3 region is CASTPGGRGNQPQHF. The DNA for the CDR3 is TGTGCCAGCACCCCGGGGGGGCGCGGGAATCAGCCCCAGCATTTT.

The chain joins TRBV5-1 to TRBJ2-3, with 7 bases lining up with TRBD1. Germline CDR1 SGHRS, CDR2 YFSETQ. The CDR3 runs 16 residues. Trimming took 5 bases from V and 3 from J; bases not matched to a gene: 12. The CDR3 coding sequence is TGCGCCAGCAGTGAGGGGGCTAGCTGGGAAACAGATACGCAGTATTTT. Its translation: CASSEGASWETDTQYF.